This passage covers 32 T cell receptor beta chains from one sample sequenced in a study of a mutant IDH1 vaccine in newly diagnosed glioma. Repertoires were generated with immunoSEQ multiplex PCR, while TCRdb's copy carries only in-frame clones and drops some. Among 58,000 or so clones listed, about 86% were seen once. Time point here: week 35, safety follow-up. Topical imiquimod accompanied each vaccine dose, which consisted of 300 ug of mutant IDH1 20-mer peptide. Their target antigens are unknown. This specimen was PBMCs, taken from a glioma patient whose treatment included an IDH1 peptide vaccine. These receptors came from a man between 40 and 49 years old with glioma.

This clone has more than one count but fewer than ten. The chain has TRBV6-6 and TRBJ1-1; TRBD1 agrees at 9 bases. The CDR3 length is 15 residues. The trim removed 0 bases at V and 5 bases at J, leaving 4 bases unmatched. The V gene's germline CDR1 is MNHNY and CDR2 SVGAGI (reference sequence). The CDR3 DNA follows: TGTGCCAGCAGTTACTCCCGACAGGGGGGAACTGAAGCTTTCTTT. This translates into CASSYSRQGGTEAFF.

The chain uses TRBV10-3 and TRBJ2-1; 9 bases agree with TRBD2. The ends lost 11 bases at V and 6 bases at J; junction bases unmatched: 11. CDR1 ENHRY and CDR2 SYGVKD come from the germline V gene. The CDR3 loop spans 14 amino acids. The CDR3 DNA reads TGTGCCGCATCGGCCCAGCGGGAGGCCAATGAGCAGTTCTTC. Residues: CAASAQREANEQFF.

CDR3 sequence (DNA): TGCGCCAGCAGTGTAGGTCTTAGCAATCAGCCCCAGCATTTT. It is translated as CASSVGLSNQPQHF. The chain combines TRBV10-2 with TRBJ1-5; D unclear. The CDR3 extends over 14 amino acids. Germline V gene data show CDR1 as WSHSY and CDR2 as SAAADI. With 4 bases removed from V and 0 bases from J, the gap between germline ends came to 7 bases.

The chain has TRBV29-1 and TRBJ1-4; D is possibly TRBD1 (5 bases). CDR3 length equals 13 residues. V lost 0 bases to trimming and J lost 8 bases, with 10 bases between them. CDR1 is SQVTM and CDR2 is ANQGSEA in the germline V gene. The CDR3 region is CSVEEGRAEKLFF. Here the CDR3 DNA reads TGCAGCGTTGAAGAGGGCAGGGCGGAAAAACTGTTTTTT.

The V call is TRBV2, the J call TRBJ2-5, with 10 bases identical to TRBD1. Germline V lookup: CDR1 SNHLY, CDR2 FYNNEI. The CDR3 has 15 residues. J was trimmed by 4 bases and V by 8 bases; bases with no gene match: 10. The CDR3 spells CASYRDRGTRETQYF. CDR3 coding DNA: TGTGCCAGCTACCGGGACAGGGGAACGCGAGAGACCCAGTACTTC.

The chain uses TRBV29-1 and TRBJ2-1, with 11 bases that match TRBD2. The CDR3 consists of 17 residues. The J segment lost 3 bases and the V segment lost 3 bases, leaving 10 bases of the junction unmatched. Germline CDR1 and CDR2: SQVTM and ANQGSEA. The CDR3 loop is CSVDKLAGVGDYNEQFF. The CDR3 region has the DNA TGCAGCGTTGACAAACTAGCGGGAGTAGGGGACTACAATGAGCAGTTCTTC.

This sequence joins TRBV6-5 and TRBJ1-1, with 7 bases that match TRBD1. Germline values: CDR1 MNHEY, CDR2 SVGAGI. With 5 bases clipped from V and 7 bases from J, the junction kept 1 base outside the gene matches. This CDR3 spans 11 amino acids. CDR3 sequence reads: CASSRQGEAFF. Here the CDR3 DNA reads TGTGCCAGCAGTAGACAGGGTGAAGCTTTCTTT.

This clone has only one observation. The chain has TRBV9 and TRBJ2-2; D not certain. CDR1 and CDR2 (germline): SGDLS, YYNGEE. The CDR3 contains 13 residues. V lost 3 bases to trimming and J lost 8 bases, with 11 bases between them. The CDR3 here is CASSAGSRGELFF. The CDR3 nucleotides read TGTGCCAGCAGCGCCGGATCTCGAGGGGAGCTGTTTTTT.

The V and J genes are TRBV19 and TRBJ1-2; 9 nucleotides align to TRBD1. Germline V gene sequence: CDR1 LNHDA, CDR2 SQIVND (reference sequence). With V trimmed by 4 bases and J by 5 bases, 5 bases remained unmatched. The CDR3 has 14 residues. As DNA, the CDR3 is TGTGCCAGTAGTACACTACAGGGGGCTTATGGCTACACCTTC. Amino acids: CASSTLQGAYGYTF.

This clone was detected only once. The V gene is TRBV5-6, the J gene TRBJ2-3; TRBD2 matches 13 bases. The germline V gene encodes CDR1 SGHDT and CDR2 YYEEEE. Trimming took 0 bases from V and 6 from J; bases not matched to a gene: 7. The CDR3 is 17 amino acids. CDR3: CASSLVTSGRLVDTQYF. The CDR3 DNA follows: TGTGCCAGCAGCTTGGTGACTAGCGGGAGGCTAGTGGATACGCAGTATTTT.

The J gene is TRBJ2-5, the V gene TRBV5-5; D call uncertain. The CDR3 has 12 amino acids. V was cut by 4 bases and J by 4 bases, with 8 bases left in between. Germline values: CDR1 SGHKS, CDR2 YYEKEE (reference sequence). The CDR3 loop is CASSRVGETQYF. The CDR3 DNA is TGTGCCAGCAGCCGAGTGGGAGAGACCCAGTACTTC.

The CDR3, as DNA: TGCGCCAGCAAAGGGGATCTGAGAAACCAAGAGACCCAGTACTTC. Protein product: CASKGDLRNQETQYF. The J gene is TRBJ2-5, the V gene TRBV10-2; TRBD1 might be the D (5 bases). CDR1 is WSHSY and CDR2 is SAAADI in the germline V gene. V lost 7 bases and J 0 bases, leaving 15 bases between the germline ends. This CDR3 is 15 amino acids long.

The rearrangement joins TRBV9 to TRBJ2-1; 10 positions agree with TRBD2. V lost 0 bases to trimming and J lost 7 bases; unmatched junction nucleotides: 10. CDR1 and CDR2 from the germline V gene are SGDLS and YYNGEE. The CDR3 contains 17 residues. This CDR3 reads CASSVGSGRAKDNEQFF. In DNA, the CDR3 is TGTGCCAGCAGCGTAGGGAGCGGGAGGGCCAAGGATAATGAGCAGTTCTTC. Filled out from reference TRBV9 and TRBJ2-1, the complete variable domain reads DSGVTQTPKHLITATGQRVTLRCSPRSGDLSVYWYQQSLDQGLQFLIQYYNGEERAKGNILERFSAQQFPDLHSELNLSSLELGDSALYFCASSVGSGRAKDNEQFFGPGTRLTVL.

The chain uses TRBV5-1 and TRBJ2-7; D is uncertain. From germline, CDR1 is SGHRS and CDR2 YFSETQ. The CDR3 has 17 amino acids. The germline V and J ends were trimmed by 0 bases and 2 bases, with 18 bases remaining between them. CDR3 sequence (DNA): TGCGCCAGCAGCTTGGGGAACGGCCAGGAAGTTCCCTACGAGCAGTACTTC. It encodes CASSLGNGQEVPYEQYF.

V and J are TRBV9 and TRBJ1-3, with 7 bases lining up with TRBD1. From germline, CDR1 is SGDLS and CDR2 YYNGEE. The CDR3 sequence is 16 residues long. V was clipped by 3 bases and J by 0 bases; unmatched bases: 6. In nucleotides, the CDR3 is TGTGCCAGCAGCGATTTCGGGACAGCCTCTGGAAACACCATATATTTT. Amino acids: CASSDFGTASGNTIYF.

This chain connects TRBV7-6 to TRBJ2-7, with TRBD2 matching 11 bases. The germline gives CDR1 SGHVS, CDR2 FNYEAQ. The CDR3 totals 14 residues. V was pared by 5 bases and J by 2 bases, with 2 bases of the junction left unmatched. The CDR3 loop reads CASSTGLAAYEQYF. CDR3 in DNA: TGTGCCAGCAGCACGGGACTAGCGGCCTACGAGCAGTACTTC.

The CDR3: CASSFQGIEQYF. The CDR3 nucleotides read TGTGCCAGCAGCTTCCAGGGTATCGAGCAGTACTTC. The rearrangement links TRBV5-4 to TRBJ2-7, with D possibly TRBD1 on 5 matching bases. The CDR3 has 12 amino acids. In germline, CDR1 is SGHNT, CDR2 YYREEE (reference sequence). Trimming took 2 bases from V and 6 from J, leaving 9 bases between them.

This chain links TRBV4-1 with TRBJ2-4; D is uncertain. Germline V gene lookup returns CDR1 MGHRA and CDR2 YSYEKL. Trimming removed 0 bases at V and 11 bases at J, with 8 bases between. This CDR3 contains 12 residues. The CDR3 loop is CASSQDDRLQYF. In DNA, the CDR3 is TGCGCCAGCAGCCAAGATGATCGTCTTCAGTACTTC.

The V call is TRBV4-3, the J call TRBJ1-2, with a tentative D call TRBD1 (6 bases). CDR1 and CDR2 (germline): LGHNA, YSLEER. The CDR3 length is 15 residues. Trimming took 1 base from V and 8 from J, leaving 17 bases between them. The CDR3 sequence is CASSQVARGAGGYTF. CDR3 in DNA: TGCGCCAGCAGCCAAGTCGCCAGGGGAGCGGGGGGCTACACCTTC.

This chain uses TRBV7-2 with TRBJ2-3, with D uncertain. The CDR3 length is 15 residues. With 3 bases removed from V and 4 bases from J, the gap between germline ends came to 14 bases. CDR1 is SGHTA and CDR2 is FQGNSA in the germline V gene. CDR3 DNA sequence: TGTGCCAGCAGCTTGGCGTCTACTCAGGCAGATACGCAGTATTTT. Its protein is CASSLASTQADTQYF.

The CDR3 region has the DNA TGTGCCAGCAGCTTGGCCCCGAACACCGGGGAGCTGTTTTTT. Translating gives CASSLAPNTGELFF. The V call is TRBV5-4, the J call TRBJ2-2; no clear D. Trimming cost V 0 bases and J 0 bases, with 3 bases left between them. The CDR3 covers 14 residues. CDR1 is SGHNT and CDR2 is YYREEE in the germline V gene (reference sequence). Filled out from reference TRBV5-4 and TRBJ2-2, the complete variable domain reads ETGVTQSPTHLIKTRGQQVTLRCSSQSGHNTVSWYQQALGQGPQFIFQYYREEENGRGNFPPRFSGLQFPNYSSELNVNALELDDSALYLCASSLAPNTGELFFGEGSRLTVL.

The J gene is TRBJ2-7, the V gene TRBV5-5; D unclear. Germline CDR1 and CDR2: SGHKS and YYEKEE (reference sequence). V lost 1 base to trimming and J lost 2 bases, with 1 base between them. The CDR3 has 11 amino acids. The CDR3 nucleotides are TGTGCCAGCAGCTTGCCCTACGAGCAGTACTTC. The encoded protein is CASSLPYEQYF.

The rearrangement joins TRBV5-6 to TRBJ2-1, with 16 bases matching TRBD2. This CDR3 has 16 residues. V trimming: 1 base; J trimming: 12 bases; junction bases outside the gene matches: 7. Germline values: CDR1 SGHDT, CDR2 YYEEEE. The CDR3 DNA reads as TGTGCCAGCAGCTTGAGTGGGACTAGCGGGAGGGATGCGCAGTTCTTC. Translation gives CASSLSGTSGRDAQFF.

The CDR3 is CASSRRDEQYF. The CDR3 DNA follows: TGTGCCAGCAGCCGTCGCGACGAGCAGTACTTC. J is TRBJ2-7 and V is TRBV9, with D hard to call. The CDR3 runs to 11 residues. Germline CDR1 and CDR2: SGDLS and YYNGEE. V was clipped by 4 bases and J by 5 bases, with 7 bases between them. The variable domain in full, completed from reference TRBV9 and TRBJ2-7, reads DSGVTQTPKHLITATGQRVTLRCSPRSGDLSVYWYQQSLDQGLQFLIQYYNGEERAKGNILERFSAQQFPDLHSELNLSSLELGDSALYFCASSRRDEQYFGPGTRLTVT.

The chain uses TRBV5-1 and TRBJ2-2, with a tentative D call TRBD2 (7 bases). The CDR3 has 16 amino acids. Germline lookup yields CDR1 SGHRS and CDR2 YFSETQ. Trimming took 4 bases from V and 4 from J, leaving 17 bases between them. CDR3 DNA: TGCGCCAGCAGCGATCTAGCGGAAGGGGGCACCGGGGAGCTGTTTTTT. This translates into CASSDLAEGGTGELFF.

The chain is built from TRBV4-1 and TRBJ1-4; D is unclear. Germline lookup yields CDR1 MGHRA and CDR2 YSYEKL. This CDR3 contains 14 residues. V was shortened by 0 bases and J by 8 bases, with 10 bases between the two germline ends. Here the CDR3 reads CASSQDNGSEKLFF. CDR3 nucleotides: TGCGCCAGCAGCCAAGACAACGGCTCAGAAAAACTGTTTTTT.

The chain couples TRBV9 to TRBJ1-5, with 10 bases aligning to TRBD1. The CDR3 totals 14 residues. Trimming took 5 bases from V and 9 from J; bases not matched to a gene: 8. Germline-derived CDR1 and CDR2 are SGDLS and YYNGEE. The CDR3: CASSAGQGGRPQHF. CDR3 DNA: TGTGCCAGCAGTGCAGGACAGGGGGGAAGGCCCCAGCATTTT.

The chain uses TRBV4-3 and TRBJ2-7, with D possibly TRBD2 on 5 matching bases. Per the germline V gene, CDR1 is LGHNA and CDR2 is YSLEER. CDR3 length: 15 residues. Trimming left V 2 bases short and J 0 bases short, with 11 bases between. As DNA, the CDR3 is TGCGCCAGCAGCCAATCATGGACTCTCTCCTACGAGCAGTACTTC. This gives the protein CASSQSWTLSYEQYF.

This chain links TRBV7-2 with TRBJ2-5; D is uncertain. CDR1 SGHTA and CDR2 FQGNSA come from the germline V gene. With 2 bases removed from V and 5 bases from J, the gap between germline ends came to 3 bases. This CDR3 is 11 amino acids long. CDR3 sequence (DNA): TGTGCCAGCAGCTTACCCGAGACCCAGTACTTC. This gives the protein CASSLPETQYF.

The J gene is TRBJ2-2, the V gene TRBV6-5; D uncertain. The V end was cut by 6 bases, the J end by 0 bases, with 5 bases between. Looked up from germline, CDR1 is MNHEY and CDR2 is SVGAGI. The CDR3 consists of 13 residues. CDR3 sequence reads: CASRPANTGELFF. Here the CDR3 DNA reads TGTGCCAGCAGGCCAGCGAACACCGGGGAGCTGTTTTTT.

V gene TRBV21-1 combines with J gene TRBJ1-4. TRBV21-1 counts as a pseudogene. The CDR3 spans 15 residues. CDR3 DNA sequence: TGTGCCAGCAGCAAAGAGCTGGGGTTTAATGAAAAACTGTTTTTT. Translation gives CASSKELGFNEKLFF.

The chain has TRBV25-1 and TRBJ2-5, with D perhaps assigned TRBD1 or TRBD2 (5 bases each). Germline V gene data show CDR1 as MGHDK and CDR2 as SYGVNS. Trimming removed 4 bases at V and 5 bases at J, with 14 bases between. This CDR3 has 14 residues. CDR3 nucleotides: TGTGCCAGCAGTGTCCGGGATAAGGGGGAGACCCAGTACTTC. Translation gives CASSVRDKGETQYF.